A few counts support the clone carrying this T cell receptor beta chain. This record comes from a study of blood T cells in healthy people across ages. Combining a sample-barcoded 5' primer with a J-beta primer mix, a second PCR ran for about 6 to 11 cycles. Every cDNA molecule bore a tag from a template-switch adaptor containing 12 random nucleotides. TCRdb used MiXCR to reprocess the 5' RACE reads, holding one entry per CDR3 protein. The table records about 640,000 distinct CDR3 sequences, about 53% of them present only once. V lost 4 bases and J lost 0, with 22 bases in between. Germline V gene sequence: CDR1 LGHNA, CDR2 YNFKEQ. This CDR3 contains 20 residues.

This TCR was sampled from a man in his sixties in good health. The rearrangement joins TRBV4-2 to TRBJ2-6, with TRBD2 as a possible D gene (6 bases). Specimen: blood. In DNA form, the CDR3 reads TGTGCCAGCAGCCGACAAAGCGGGCCGGGACCTTTCTCTGGGGCCAACGTCCTGACTTTC. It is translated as CASSRQSGPGPFSGANVLTF.